This T cell receptor (beta chain) was recovered during a study of OX40 agonist ivuxolimab in advanced cancers. Only in-frame clones appear in the TCRdb table, and some are missing; sequencing was by immunoSEQ multiplex PCR. This table has tens of thousands of clones, 84% appearing once. Systemic immunosuppression or autoimmune disease history was grounds to exclude patients. The CDR3 has 14 amino acids. The V gene lost 7 bases and the J gene lost 0 bases, with 10 bases spanning the gap. Germline lookup yields CDR1 MNHEY and CDR2 SVGAGI. The sequence came from an adult with an advanced solid tumor such as melanoma, head and neck, liver or kidney cancer. The J gene is TRBJ2-1, the V gene TRBV6-5; D might be TRBD1 (6 bases). Source: CD4+ or CD8+ T cells sorted from blood, taken in a trial of the OX40 agonist ivuxolimab. The CDR3 DNA reads as TGTGCCAGCAAAGGACAGAGCTCCTACAATGAGCAGTTCTTC. Protein product: CASKGQSSYNEQFF.